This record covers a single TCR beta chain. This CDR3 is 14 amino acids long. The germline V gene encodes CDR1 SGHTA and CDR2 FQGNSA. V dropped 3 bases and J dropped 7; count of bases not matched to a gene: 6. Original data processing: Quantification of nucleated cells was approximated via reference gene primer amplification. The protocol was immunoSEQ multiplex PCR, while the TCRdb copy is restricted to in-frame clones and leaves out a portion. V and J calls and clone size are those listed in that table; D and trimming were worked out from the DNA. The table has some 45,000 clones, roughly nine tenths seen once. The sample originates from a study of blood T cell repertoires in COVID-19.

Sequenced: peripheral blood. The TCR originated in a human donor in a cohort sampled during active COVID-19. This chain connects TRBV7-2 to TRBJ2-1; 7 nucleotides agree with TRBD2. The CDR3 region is CASSFDPGGNEQFF. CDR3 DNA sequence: TGTGCCAGCAGCTTCGACCCCGGGGGGAATGAGCAGTTCTTC.